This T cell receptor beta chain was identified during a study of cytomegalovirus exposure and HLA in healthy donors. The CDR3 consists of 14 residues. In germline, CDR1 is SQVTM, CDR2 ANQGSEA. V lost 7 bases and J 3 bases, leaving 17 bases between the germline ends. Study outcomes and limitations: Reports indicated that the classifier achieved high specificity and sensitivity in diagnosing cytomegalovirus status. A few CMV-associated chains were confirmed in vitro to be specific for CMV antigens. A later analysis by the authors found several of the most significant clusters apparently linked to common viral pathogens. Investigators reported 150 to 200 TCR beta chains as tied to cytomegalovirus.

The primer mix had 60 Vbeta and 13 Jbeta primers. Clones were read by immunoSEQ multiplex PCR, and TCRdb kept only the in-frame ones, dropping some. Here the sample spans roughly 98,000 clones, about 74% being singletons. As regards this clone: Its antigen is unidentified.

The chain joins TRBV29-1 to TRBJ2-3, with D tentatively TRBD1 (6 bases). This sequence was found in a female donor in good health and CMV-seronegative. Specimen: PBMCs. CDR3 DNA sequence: TGCAGCGCTGCAGGGGACCATCTAACAGATACGCAGTATTTT. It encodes CSAAGDHLTDTQYF.